The next 23 T cell receptor beta chains were all read from a single sample in a study of technical replicates of blood from a handful of donors. TCRdb's copy holds only in-frame clones and misses some; the assay was immunoSEQ multiplex PCR. The data show about 66,000 clones, with around 87% seen just once and around 5% held by the top ten. Sequencing used PBMCs. The source of these receptors is a human donor in good health. Some clones in this sample may be carry-over from other donors' samples.

The chain joins TRBV7-9 to TRBJ2-7; 11 bases are shared with TRBD2. This CDR3 contains 13 residues. CDR1 is SEHNR, CDR2 FQNEAQ, per germline (reference sequence). Trimming at V came to 7 bases and at J to 4 bases, leaving 3 bases not matched to a gene. The CDR3 is CASIAGGLYEQYF. The DNA for the CDR3 is TGTGCCAGCATAGCGGGGGGGCTTTACGAGCAGTACTTC.

On this clone itself: The junction shows a germline mismatch at one end, possibly a read error. The DNA of the CDR3 is TGTGCCAGCAGCTTAGATCAGCGGGGTCGGGGGAGCTACGGGCAGTACTTC. Translated: CASSLDQRGRGSYGQYF. This chain joins TRBV11-2 and TRBJ2-7; 7 nucleotides line up with TRBD2. The germline V gene encodes CDR1 SGHAT and CDR2 FQNNGV. CDR3 size: 17 residues.

The chain has TRBV4-3 and TRBJ1-2; TRBD1 might be the D (6 bases). The V gene lost 4 bases and the J gene lost 5 bases, with 17 bases spanning the gap. CDR1 and CDR2 from the germline V gene are LGHNA and YSLEER. The CDR3 consists of 15 residues. This CDR3 reads CASSLTGERDYGYTF. CDR3 nucleotide sequence: TGCGCCAGCAGCCTGACAGGAGAAAGGGATTATGGCTACACCTTC.

The chain employs TRBV5-1 and TRBJ2-7, with 9 bases that match TRBD2. The V and J ends lost 4 bases and 4 bases, in that order; junction bases with no gene match: 12. The germline CDR1 and CDR2 sequences are SGHRS and YFSETQ. CDR3 length equals 16 residues. The CDR3 DNA reads as TGCGCCAGCAGCCCACGGGGTAGCGGGAGAAGTTACGAGCAGTACTTC. It specifies CASSPRGSGRSYEQYF.

The V call is TRBV4-3, the J call TRBJ2-5; 10 nucleotides line up with TRBD2. The V gene end was trimmed by 0 bases and the J gene end by 0 bases; junction bases not matched to a gene: 7. Germline V gene lookup returns CDR1 LGHNA and CDR2 YSLEER. The CDR3 consists of 18 residues. The CDR3 here is CASSQDRPAGGNQETQYF. The CDR3 DNA follows: TGCGCCAGCAGCCAAGATCGGCCAGCGGGGGGGAACCAAGAGACCCAGTACTTC.

V gene TRBV6-1 combines with J gene TRBJ2-7; tentative D call: TRBD1 (6 bases). The CDR3 sequence is 11 residues long. Per germline, CDR1 MNHNS and CDR2 SASEGT. Trimming cost V 8 bases and J 3 bases, with 8 bases left between them. The CDR3 region has the DNA TGTGCCAGCCGGGACAACTACGAGCAGTACTTC. It translates to CASRDNYEQYF.

CDR3 sequence reads: CASSQDRMRETQYF. The DNA for the CDR3 is TGCGCCAGCAGCCAAGACCGAATGCGGGAGACCCAGTACTTC. The rearrangement uses TRBV4-1 and TRBJ2-5, with unresolved D. The CDR3 totals 14 residues. V was cut by 0 bases and J by 5 bases, with 10 bases left in between. Looked up from germline, CDR1 is MGHRA and CDR2 is YSYEKL.

CDR3 sequence: CASSDLPSTGELFF. The CDR3 bases are TGTGCCAGCAGTGACCTACCTAGTACCGGGGAGCTGTTTTTT. The chain carries TRBV6-4 and TRBJ2-2, with D unresolved. Germline values: CDR1 MRHNA, CDR2 SNTAGT. The V and J ends lost 2 bases and 5 bases respectively, with 9 bases between them. This CDR3 is built from 14 residues.

This clone turned up a few times. Distinct nucleotide sequences in the sample also encode this CDR3. The chain combines TRBV5-1 with TRBJ1-1, with D tentatively TRBD1 (5 bases). The CDR3 sequence is 14 residues long. The germline V gene encodes CDR1 SGHRS and CDR2 YFSETQ. The V gene lost 0 bases and the J gene lost 4 bases, with 10 bases spanning the gap. CDR3 loop: CASSLAGGGTEAFF. CDR3 DNA: TGCGCCAGCAGCTTGGCCGGGGGGGGCACTGAAGCTTTCTTT. The entire variable domain, with the rest obtained from reference TRBV5-1 and TRBJ1-1, is as follows: KAGVTQTPRYLIKTRGQQVTLSCSPISGHRSVSWYQQTPGQGLQFLFEYFSETQRNKGNFPGRFSGRQFSNSRSEMNVSTLELGDSALYLCASSLAGGGTEAFFGQGTRLTVV.

The gene calls are TRBV7-6 and TRBJ2-5; 13 positions agree with TRBD2. CDR1 is SGHVS and CDR2 is FNYEAQ in the germline V gene. V was pared by 5 bases and J by 2 bases, with 8 bases of the junction left unmatched. This CDR3 comprises 17 residues. In DNA, the CDR3 is TGTGCCAGCAGCCCGACCGGGACTAGCGGGATTCAAGAGACCCAGTACTTC. This sequence encodes CASSPTGTSGIQETQYF.

This clone was detected a few times. The J gene is TRBJ2-6, the V gene TRBV4-1; 12 nucleotides agree with TRBD2. The CDR3 sequence is 18 residues long. The germline CDR1 and CDR2 sequences are MGHRA and YSYEKL. Trimming cost V 3 bases and J 0 bases; bases outside gene matches: 3. The CDR3 loop is CASSQGLAGFSGANVLTF. DNA of the CDR3: TGCGCCAGCAGCCAGGGACTAGCGGGTTTCTCTGGGGCCAACGTCCTGACTTTC.

This chain connects TRBV5-6 to TRBJ2-7; D is undetermined. This CDR3 has 13 amino acids. Looked up from germline, CDR1 is SGHDT and CDR2 is YYEEEE. V shed 0 bases and J shed 0 bases, with 4 bases lying between them. CDR3 coding DNA: TGTGCCAGCAGCTTGGGGAGCTCCTACGAGCAGTACTTC. This gives the protein CASSLGSSYEQYF.

This chain connects TRBV7-2 to TRBJ2-1; 10 bases agree with TRBD2. The CDR3 contains 15 residues. After removal of 5 bases from V and 6 bases from J, the junction contained 7 bases not matched to a gene. Germline V CDR1 and CDR2: SGHTA, FQGNSA. DNA for the CDR3: TGTGCCAGCAGCCAGAGCGGGAGGGCCCTCAATGAGCAGTTCTTC. Its protein is CASSQSGRALNEQFF. Full variable domain (missing parts from reference TRBV7-2 and TRBJ2-1): GAGVSQSPSNKVTEKGKDVELRCDPISGHTALYWYRQSLGQGLEFLIYFQGNSAPDKSGLPSDRFSAERTGGSVSTLTIQRTQQEDSAVYLCASSQSGRALNEQFFGPGTRLTVL.

The V call is TRBV6-5, the J call TRBJ2-5; 7 bases fit TRBD1. Germline CDR1 and CDR2: MNHEY and SVGAGI. V lost 6 bases to trimming and J lost 0 bases; unmatched junction nucleotides: 4. The length of the CDR3 is 14 residues. The CDR3 DNA is TGTGCCAGCAGACAGGACAGGTACCAAGAGACCCAGTACTTC. Translating gives CASRQDRYQETQYF.

The V and J genes are TRBV7-9 and TRBJ1-2; 8 bases agree with TRBD1. CDR1 and CDR2 from the germline V gene are SEHNR and FQNEAQ (reference sequence). With V trimmed by 3 bases and J by 8 bases, 5 bases remained unmatched. The CDR3 extends over 13 amino acids. CDR3 sequence: CASSLDRARGYTF. In DNA form, the CDR3 reads TGTGCCAGCAGCTTGGACAGGGCGCGGGGCTACACCTTC.

The chain employs TRBV11-2 and TRBJ1-1, with D possibly matching TRBD1 (6 bases). Trimming left V 2 bases short and J 5 bases short, with 15 bases between. CDR1 is SGHAT, CDR2 FQNNGV, per germline. The CDR3 consists of 15 residues. The CDR3: CASSLWIRGKTEAFF. The CDR3 nucleotides read TGTGCCAGCAGCTTATGGATCAGGGGAAAAACTGAAGCTTTCTTT. Using reference TRBV11-2 and TRBJ1-1 for the parts outside the CDR3, the full variable domain is EAGVAQSPRYKIIEKRQSVAFWCNPISGHATLYWYQQILGQGPKLLIQFQNNGVVDDSQLPKDRFSAERLKGVDSTLKIQPAKLEDSAVYLCASSLWIRGKTEAFFGQGTRLTVV.

The chain carries TRBV14 and TRBJ2-1; TRBD2 aligns across 7 bases. J was trimmed by 9 bases and V by 1 base; bases with no gene match: 6. This CDR3 contains 14 residues. The germline gives CDR1 SGHDN, CDR2 FVKESK. The CDR3 is CASSQGTSWAEQFF. The CDR3, as DNA: TGTGCCAGCAGCCAAGGGACTAGTTGGGCTGAGCAGTTCTTC. The full variable domain, with the rest looked up from reference TRBV14 and TRBJ2-1, is EAGVTQFPSHSVIEKGQTVTLRCDPISGHDNLYWYRRVMGKEIKFLLHFVKESKQDESGMPNNRFLAERTGGTYSTLKVQPAELEDSGVYFCASSQGTSWAEQFFGPGTRLTVL.

This clone showed up just a few times. CDR3 loop: CASSPPYRVGNIQYF. In nucleotides, the CDR3 is TGTGCCAGCAGCCCGCCTTACAGGGTGGGAAACATTCAGTACTTC. The rearrangement uses TRBV7-9 and TRBJ2-4; TRBD1 might be the D (6 bases). Trimming left V 5 bases short and J 6 bases short, with 17 bases between. CDR1 and CDR2 from the germline V gene are SEHNR and FQNEAQ (reference sequence). The CDR3 spans 15 residues.

DNA of the CDR3: TGCGCCAGCAGCCAAGATGGGAGTGGGTATAATTCACCCCTCCACTTT. Encoded protein: CASSQDGSGYNSPLHF. V usage is TRBV4-3 and J usage is TRBJ1-6; no reliable D call. This CDR3 has 16 residues. Germline-derived CDR1 and CDR2 are LGHNA and YSLEER. Trimming took 0 bases from V and 4 from J, leaving 10 bases between them.

V is TRBV5-1 and J is TRBJ2-1, with 9 bases matching TRBD2. After removal of 4 bases from V and 3 bases from J, the junction contained 8 bases not matched to a gene. The CDR3 is made up of 16 amino acids. Germline V gives CDR1 SGHRS, CDR2 YFSETQ. CDR3 in amino acids: CASSLDPSGVYNEQFF. For the CDR3, the DNA is TGCGCCAGCAGCCTCGACCCTAGCGGGGTCTACAATGAGCAGTTCTTC.

The chain recombines TRBV19 with TRBJ1-2; D call uncertain. CDR3 length: 14 amino acids. Trimming removed 3 bases from V and 2 bases from J, with 10 bases in between. Germline-derived CDR1 and CDR2 are LNHDA and SQIVND (reference sequence). Here the CDR3 reads CASSIDKTNYGYTF. In DNA form, the CDR3 reads TGTGCCAGTAGTATTGACAAAACGAACTATGGCTACACCTTC. Complete variable domain (other parts from reference TRBV19 and TRBJ1-2): DGGITQSPKYLFRKEGQNVTLSCEQNLNHDAMYWYRQDPGQGLRLIYYSQIVNDFQKGDIAEGYSVSREKKESFPLTVTSAQKNPTAFYLCASSIDKTNYGYTFGSGTRLTVV.

In this sample, this clone turned up once. V gene TRBV19 combines with J gene TRBJ1-6; tentatively, D is TRBD1 (6 bases). The CDR3 sequence is 13 residues long. Germline V gene data show CDR1 as LNHDA and CDR2 as SQIVND (reference sequence). V was clipped by 4 bases and J by 9 bases, with 10 bases between them. CDR3 amino acids: CASSTQGFSPLHF. The CDR3 DNA is TGTGCCAGTAGTACGCAGGGGTTTTCACCCCTCCACTTT.

The V gene is TRBV6-5, the J gene TRBJ1-5; D is undetermined. The CDR3 runs to 11 residues. Germline CDR1 reads MNHEY; CDR2 reads SVGAGI. With 5 bases removed from V and 15 bases from J, the gap between germline ends came to 14 bases. The CDR3 DNA follows: TGTGCCAGCAGTGAACTCGAGGAATTGCATTTT. The encoded protein is CASSELEELHF.